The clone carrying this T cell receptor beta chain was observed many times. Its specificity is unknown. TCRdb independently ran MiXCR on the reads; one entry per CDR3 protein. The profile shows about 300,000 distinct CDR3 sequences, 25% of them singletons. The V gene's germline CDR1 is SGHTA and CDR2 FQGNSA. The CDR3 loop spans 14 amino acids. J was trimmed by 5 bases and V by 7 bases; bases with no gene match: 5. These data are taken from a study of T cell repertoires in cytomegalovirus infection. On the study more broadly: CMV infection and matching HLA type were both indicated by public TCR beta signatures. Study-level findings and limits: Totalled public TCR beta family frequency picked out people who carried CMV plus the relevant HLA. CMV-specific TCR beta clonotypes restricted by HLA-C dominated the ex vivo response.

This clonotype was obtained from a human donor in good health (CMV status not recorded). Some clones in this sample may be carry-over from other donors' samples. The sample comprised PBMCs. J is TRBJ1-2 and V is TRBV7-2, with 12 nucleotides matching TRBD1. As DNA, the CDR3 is TGTGCCAGCATCCCGGGACAGGGGGCGTATGGCTACACCTTC. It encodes CASIPGQGAYGYTF.